Following are 9 T cell receptor beta chains from one sample sequenced in a study of regulatory T cells in long-lasting Graves disease. Sequencing libraries for TCR beta were prepared with iRepertoire HTBI primers and Arm-PCR of CDR3 regions. MiXCR, applied by TCRdb to the multiplex PCR reads, yields one record per CDR3 protein. The sample records approximately 540,000 distinct CDR3 sequences, around 12% being singletons. The time point: newly diagnosed GD, antithyroid drugs for less than 3 months. Following extraction of RNA from PBMCs, that RNA was used to make the TCR library. This sample also appeared in a second study, on T cells in Graves' hyperthyroidism and ophthalmopathy.

The specimen was peripheral blood mononuclear cells (PBMCs), collected at new diagnosis, from a patient treated with antithyroid drugs. The receptor source for this set is a woman younger than 45 with Graves disease.

This clonotype has a handful of counts. J is TRBJ2-7 and V is TRBV20-1; D not resolved. There are 14 residues in the CDR3. V lost 3 bases and J 3 bases, leaving 15 bases between the germline ends. The germline CDR1 and CDR2 sequences are DFQATT and SNEGSKA (reference sequence). The CDR3 DNA reads TGCAGTGCTAGGAGCCCAGTCGGAGTCTACGAGCAGTACTTC. This translates into CSARSPVGVYEQYF.

This clonotype was seen repeatedly, ten times or more. The chain combines TRBV19 with TRBJ2-2; 9 bases map to TRBD2. Germline V gene lookup returns CDR1 LNHDA and CDR2 SQIVND (reference sequence). The ends lost 2 bases at V and 7 bases at J; junction bases unmatched: 5. This CDR3 contains 15 residues. CDR3 DNA: TGTGCCAGTAGTATACTAGCGGGACTTATCGGGGAGCTGTTTTTT. It codes for CASSILAGLIGELFF.

This clonotype was seen many times. Here the CDR3 DNA reads TGTGCCAGCTCAACCAGGCGGGCCGGGGAGCAGTTCTTC. Its protein product is CASSTRRAGEQFF. The V gene is TRBV18, the J gene TRBJ2-1, with D perhaps TRBD2 (5 bases). The CDR3 is 13 residues long. CDR1 is KGHSH and CDR2 is LQKENI in the germline V gene. Deletions cut 5 bases from V and 10 bases from J, with 15 bases between.

The chain employs TRBV30 and TRBJ1-6; no firm D call. Trimming stripped 3 bases from V and 12 bases from J, with 18 bases between. This CDR3 has 14 residues. Germline loops: CDR1 GTSNPN, CDR2 SVGIG (reference sequence). The CDR3 DNA reads TGTGCCTGGAGCCAAGCTCAGGAGGTACTACCCCTCCACTTT. Protein product: CAWSQAQEVLPLHF.

This clonotype was observed at least ten times. This rearrangement joins TRBV19 to TRBJ1-2; tentative D call: TRBD1 (6 bases). CDR1 and CDR2 from the germline V gene are LNHDA and SQIVND (reference sequence). V was trimmed by 6 bases and J by 3 bases, leaving 20 bases between them. The CDR3 runs 16 residues. CDR3 region: CASRSRRTGWDYGYTF. CDR3 sequence (DNA): TGTGCCAGTAGATCTCGACGTACAGGGTGGGACTATGGCTACACCTTC.

CDR3 in amino acids: CASSYVSGSDTQYF. CDR3 sequence (DNA): TGTGCCAGCAGTTACGTGTCGGGGTCCGATACGCAGTATTTT. This chain links TRBV6-8 with TRBJ2-3, with D perhaps matching TRBD2 (5 bases). The CDR3 extends over 14 amino acids. Germline V gene data show CDR1 as MNHGY and CDR2 as SAAAGT. V lost 2 bases and J 6 bases, leaving 12 bases between the germline ends.

This clonotype appeared many times. The CDR3 region has the DNA TGTGCCAGCAGTTTTCGGGAATCTGGGGCCAACGTCCTGACTTTC. It is translated as CASSFRESGANVLTF. The V gene is TRBV27, the J gene TRBJ2-6; D may be TRBD2 (5 bases). The V end lost 3 bases, the J end lost 1 base, and 7 bases lay between the germline ends. The CDR3 runs to 15 residues. Germline V gene data show CDR1 as MNHEY and CDR2 as SMNVEV (reference sequence).

This clonotype was recorded at least ten times. V is TRBV29-1 and J is TRBJ1-1; D is uncertain. The CDR3 loop spans 12 amino acids. Trimming took off 7 bases at V and 1 base at J, with 10 bases between the two ends. Per the germline V gene, CDR1 is SQVTM and CDR2 is ANQGSEA. CDR3 in DNA: TGCAGCGCCAAAACCGCGAACACTGAAGCTTTCTTT. Its protein is CSAKTANTEAFF.

A note on this clonotype: It is likely a read error, because the conserved phenylalanine at the end of the CDR3 is missing. The rearrangement links TRBV29-1 to TRBJ1-1, with D uncertain. With 6 bases removed from V and 1 base from J, the gap between germline ends came to 15 bases. Germline V CDR1 and CDR2: SQVTM, ANQGSEA. The CDR3 spans 14 residues. The CDR3, as DNA: TGCAGCGTCCTGACCCCTCGACAGAACACTGAAGCTTTCCTT. Amino acids: CSVLTPRQNTEAFL.